Shown below are 6 T cell receptor beta chains from a single sample sequenced in a study of T-cell reconstitution after alpha-beta-depleted transplantation in children. Preparing the TCRbeta library involved the use of unique molecular identifiers. Via MiXCR, TCRdb re-called the PCR reads, giving one row per CDR3 protein. This table holds hundreds of thousands of distinct CDR3 sequences, approximately 13% found once. The sequenced sample was PBMCs, mostly from graft donor cells, obtained 360 days after TCRalphabeta/CD19-depleted stem cell transplant. These receptors came from a male patient between 5 and 17 years old who had a stem cell transplant for acute myeloid leukemia, so the T cells may come from the graft donor.

This clonotype was observed at least ten times. This sequence joins TRBV28 and TRBJ2-7; no clear D gene. Germline assignment: CDR1 MDHEN and CDR2 SYDVKM. V shed 6 bases and J shed 4 bases, with 13 bases lying between them. CDR3 length: 13 amino acids. This CDR3 is CASRISGPYEQYF. The CDR3 nucleotides are TGTGCCAGCAGAATCTCAGGCCCTTACGAGCAGTACTTC.

This sequence joins TRBV28 and TRBJ2-1, with TRBD2 identical over 10 bases. There are 14 residues in the CDR3. Germline CDR1 and CDR2: MDHEN and SYDVKM. The V gene end was trimmed by 4 bases and the J gene end by 9 bases; junction bases not matched to a gene: 6. CDR3 DNA sequence: TGTGCCAGCAGTTCCTTAAGCGGGAGGGCTGAGCAGTTCTTC. Its protein product is CASSSLSGRAEQFF.

This clonotype was seen a few times. The rearrangement uses TRBV9 and TRBJ2-7; the D is unclear. This CDR3 has 20 residues. Germline V gene sequence: CDR1 SGDLS, CDR2 YYNGEE. V lost 4 bases and J lost 4, with 33 bases in between. CDR3 bases: TGTGCCAGCAGCCCATTTCAATCCGGGCCTCGCAACTCGAGACAATACGAGCAGTACTTC. It encodes CASSPFQSGPRNSRQYEQYF.

This clonotype was found a few times. CDR3: CASSHHLGSSYNEQFF. The CDR3 nucleotides are TGTGCCAGCAGCCATCACCTGGGAAGCTCCTACAATGAGCAGTTCTTC. J is TRBJ2-1 and V is TRBV3-1; D not resolved. CDR1 is LGHDT, CDR2 YNNKEL, per germline (reference sequence). The CDR3 contains 16 residues. The germline V and J ends were trimmed by 3 bases and 0 bases, with 12 bases remaining between them.

The chain couples TRBV3-1 to TRBJ2-2; 8 positions match TRBD1. Germline V lookup: CDR1 LGHDT, CDR2 YNNKEL (reference sequence). Germline trimming cut 3 bases from V and 6 bases from J; bases unmatched to any gene: 12. CDR3 length: 17 amino acids. CDR3 sequence: CASSHLYSDRVPGELFF. As DNA, the CDR3 is TGTGCCAGCAGCCACCTTTATTCGGACAGGGTTCCCGGGGAGCTGTTTTTT.

This clonotype appeared many times. V usage is TRBV20-1 and J usage is TRBJ2-1; D ambiguous. The length of the CDR3 is 12 residues. CDR1 DFQATT and CDR2 SNEGSKA come from the germline V gene (reference sequence). The V end lost 3 bases, the J end lost 3 bases, and 6 bases lay between the germline ends. CDR3 in amino acids: CSASGHYNEQFF. As DNA, the CDR3 is TGCAGTGCTAGCGGGCACTACAATGAGCAGTTCTTC.